The sequence of this T cell receptor (beta chain) was determined in a study of T cell repertoires in cytomegalovirus infection. TCRdb used MiXCR to reprocess the reads, holding one entry per CDR3 protein. The profile covers approximately 500,000 distinct CDR3 sequences, with around 27% appearing a single time and over 10% taken by the ten largest. The CDR3 spans 17 residues. Between the trimmed V and J ends, which lost 3 bases and 3 bases, there was a span of 17 bases. This chain connects TRBV23-1 to TRBJ2-2; D possibly corresponds to TRBD2 (5 bases). TRBV23-1 is recorded as an ORF, its role being uncertain. The sequenced sample was PBMCs. The receptor was isolated from a human donor in good health (CMV status not recorded). Some clones in this sample may be carry-over from other donors' samples. The CDR3 loop is CASSHKRWTQDTGELFF. The CDR3 DNA reads TGCGCCAGCAGTCATAAGAGATGGACTCAAGACACCGGGGAGCTGTTTTTT.